Listed below are T cell receptor beta chains from one sample, sequenced in a study of T cells after yellow fever vaccination. Via MiXCR, TCRdb re-called the 5' RACE reads, giving one row per CDR3 protein. The top ten hold roughly 17% of the sample, which has approximately 610,000 distinct CDR3 sequences, around a sixth seen once. Sample: PBMCs, taken 5 days after the first yellow fever vaccination. These receptor sequences come from a man aged 18 to 30 who received the YFV17D yellow fever vaccine. The CDR3 runs from the conserved cysteine through the conserved F or W. Fields, in order: J gene, V gene, D gene, clone size, CDR3 protein, CDR3 DNA. D genes are given only for firm matches. Size is omitted from some rows. Given values are once, few, many or a class for expanded clones.

TRBJ1-4,TRBV7-9,-,-,CASSFTLGEKLFF,TGTGCCAGCAGCTTCACTTTGGGGGAAAAACTGTTTTTT
TRBJ2-5,TRBV5-6,TRBD2,few,CASSFGGGSQETQYF,TGTGCCAGCAGCTTCGGCGGGGGGTCCCAAGAGACCCAGTACTTC
TRBJ2-3,TRBV29-1,-,-,CSVAEGWTDTQYF,TGCAGCGTTGCGGAGGGTTGGACAGATACGCAGTATTTT
TRBJ2-5,TRBV20-1,TRBD2,-,CSARATSGKETQYF,TGCAGTGCTAGAGCGACTAGCGGCAAAGAGACCCAGTACTTC
TRBJ2-2,TRBV20-1,TRBD1,-,CSARDDRGHTGELFF,TGCAGTGCTAGAGATGACAGGGGGCACACCGGGGAGCTGTTTTTT
TRBJ2-3,TRBV4-1,-,-,CASSTRDTSTDTQYF,TGCGCCAGCAGCACCCGGGACACCAGCACAGATACGCAGTATTTT
TRBJ1-2,TRBV7-2,-,once,CASSLEGTGYTF,TGTGCCAGCAGCTTAGAGGGGACAGGCTACACCTTC
TRBJ2-3,TRBV6-1,-,few,CASRSPSQGTDTQYF,TGTGCCAGCAGATCTCCCTCTCAGGGGACAGATACGCAGTATTTT
TRBJ2-5,TRBV6-6,-,-,CASAGPEETQYF,TGTGCCAGCGCAGGGCCTGAAGAGACCCAGTACTTC
TRBJ2-2,TRBV5-6,-,-,CASSAQTRGDTGELFF,TGTGCCAGCAGCGCCCAAACAAGGGGCGACACCGGGGAGCTGTTTTTT